These T cell receptor beta chains were read from a single sample in a study of cytomegalovirus exposure and HLA in healthy donors. Measured with immunoSEQ multiplex PCR; TCRdb has only the in-frame clones, and not every one. The table records 140,000 or so clones, about 82% of them present only once. The sample taken for sequencing was PBMCs. The receptors derive from a male donor in good health and CMV-seronegative. The CDR3 runs from the conserved cysteine through the conserved F or W. Each record gives: J gene, CDR3 length, D gene, clone size, V gene, CDR3 DNA, CDR3 protein. The D gene is left open where the match is weak. Only part of the rows carry a size: once, few, many, or a class if the clone is expanded.

J gene: TRBJ1-1; CDR3 length: 13; D gene: -; clone size: -; V gene: TRBV2; CDR3 DNA: TGTGCCAGCATGATCAGGGCTAATCCTGAAGCTTTCTTT; CDR3 protein: CASMIRANPEAFF
J gene: TRBJ2-7; CDR3 length: 17; D gene: TRBD1; clone size: -; V gene: TRBV11-2; CDR3 DNA: TGTGCCAGCAGCTTAGGAACAGGGGGCGAAGGTTCCTACGAGCAGTACTTC; CDR3 protein: CASSLGTGGEGSYEQYF
J gene: TRBJ2-7; CDR3 length: 19; D gene: TRBD1; clone size: -; V gene: TRBV23-1; CDR3 DNA: TGCGCCAGCAGTCACCCCGGTAAAATGGGACAGGGGGGGACCTACGAGCAGTACTTC; CDR3 protein: CASSHPGKMGQGGTYEQYF
J gene: TRBJ1-3; CDR3 length: 13; D gene: -; clone size: -; V gene: TRBV10-2; CDR3 DNA: TGCGCCAGCAGTGAATACTCTGGAAACACCATATATTTT; CDR3 protein: CASSEYSGNTIYF
J gene: TRBJ2-7; CDR3 length: 14; D gene: -; clone size: -; V gene: TRBV9; CDR3 DNA: TGTGCCAGCAGCGAACTCGCAGGTGGGTACGAGCAGTACTTC; CDR3 protein: CASSELAGGYEQYF
J gene: TRBJ2-3; CDR3 length: 13; D gene: -; clone size: -; V gene: TRBV7-9; CDR3 DNA: TGTGCCAGCAGCTTAACTGAGACAGATACGCAGTATTTT; CDR3 protein: CASSLTETDTQYF
J gene: TRBJ2-3; CDR3 length: 16; D gene: TRBD2; clone size: few; V gene: TRBV6-4; CDR3 DNA: TGTGCCAGCAGTGGACTAGCGGGGGCTAGCACAGATACGCAGTATTTT; CDR3 protein: CASSGLAGASTDTQYF
J gene: TRBJ2-5; CDR3 length: 17; D gene: -; clone size: -; V gene: TRBV12-5; CDR3 DNA: TGTGCTAGTGGTTTGGTAGGGGGGGCCGTAGGCCAAGAGACCCAGTACTTC; CDR3 protein: CASGLVGGAVGQETQYF
J gene: TRBJ2-3; CDR3 length: 16; D gene: -; clone size: -; V gene: TRBV5-1; CDR3 DNA: TGCGCCAGCAGCTTGGTTCAGGGATCTAGCACAGATACGCAGTATTTT; CDR3 protein: CASSLVQGSSTDTQYF
J gene: TRBJ1-5; CDR3 length: 15; D gene: TRBD1; clone size: -; V gene: TRBV27; CDR3 DNA: TGTGCCAGCAGTTTAAGGCAGGGGGTTGCTCAGCCCCAGCATTTT; CDR3 protein: CASSLRQGVAQPQHF
J gene: TRBJ2-7; CDR3 length: 13; D gene: TRBD2; clone size: few; V gene: TRBV30; CDR3 DNA: TGTGCCTGGAGTGGGGAGGGCTCCTACGAGCAGTACTTC; CDR3 protein: CAWSGEGSYEQYF
J gene: TRBJ1-4; CDR3 length: 19; D gene: -; clone size: once; V gene: TRBV11-2; CDR3 DNA: TGTGCCAGCAGCTTTAACATTTTGGCCGAATCGAACCGAAATGAAAAACTGTTTTTT; CDR3 protein: CASSFNILAESNRNEKLFF
J gene: TRBJ2-2; CDR3 length: 15; D gene: -; clone size: -; V gene: TRBV9; CDR3 DNA: TGTGCCAGCAGCCCGACGGGAACGAACACCGGGGAGCTGTTTTTT; CDR3 protein: CASSPTGTNTGELFF
J gene: TRBJ2-7; CDR3 length: 15; D gene: -; clone size: -; V gene: TRBV6-7; CDR3 DNA: TGTGCCAGCATTTGGGGTCCACAGGTGATCTACGAGCAGTACTTC; CDR3 protein: CASIWGPQVIYEQYF
J gene: TRBJ1-1; CDR3 length: 17; D gene: TRBD1; clone size: -; V gene: TRBV18; CDR3 DNA: TGTGCCAGCTCACGTCCCCCCTTCAGGGGGCCGGGCACTGAAGCTTTCTTT; CDR3 protein: CASSRPPFRGPGTEAFF
J gene: TRBJ2-2; CDR3 length: 13; D gene: -; clone size: once; V gene: TRBV29-1; CDR3 DNA: TGCAGCGTTGGGCTAGCTTCCACCGGGGAGCTGTTTTTT; CDR3 protein: CSVGLASTGELFF
J gene: TRBJ1-4; CDR3 length: 13; D gene: TRBD1; clone size: few; V gene: TRBV28; CDR3 DNA: TGTGCCAGCAGATTAAACAGGGGTGAAAAACTGTTTTTT; CDR3 protein: CASRLNRGEKLFF
J gene: TRBJ1-1; CDR3 length: 15; D gene: -; clone size: -; V gene: TRBV11-1; CDR3 DNA: TGTGCCAGCAGCTTAAGAGAACGGGTGAACACTGAAGCTTTCTTT; CDR3 protein: CASSLRERVNTEAFF
J gene: TRBJ2-3; CDR3 length: 17; D gene: TRBD2; clone size: -; V gene: TRBV7-2; CDR3 DNA: TGTGCCAGCAGAGAAACCGGGACTAGCGGGAGGTCAGATACGCAGTATTTT; CDR3 protein: CASRETGTSGRSDTQYF
J gene: TRBJ1-2; CDR3 length: 13; D gene: -; clone size: -; V gene: TRBV6-5; CDR3 DNA: TGTGCCAGCAGTTATGGTCAGGGTGTTGGCTACACCTTC; CDR3 protein: CASSYGQGVGYTF
J gene: TRBJ1-1; CDR3 length: 15; D gene: TRBD1; clone size: -; V gene: TRBV28; CDR3 DNA: TGTGCCAGCAGTTTCTCGGACAGGGAGGTCACTGAAGCTTTCTTT; CDR3 protein: CASSFSDREVTEAFF
J gene: TRBJ2-5; CDR3 length: 15; D gene: TRBD1; clone size: -; V gene: TRBV9; CDR3 DNA: TGTGCCAGCAGCACCCGGGACAGGGGAGTGGAGACCCAGTACTTC; CDR3 protein: CASSTRDRGVETQYF
J gene: TRBJ2-6; CDR3 length: 15; D gene: -; clone size: -; V gene: TRBV21-1; CDR3 DNA: TGTGCCAGCAGCGGCGGGACCGACGGGGCCAACGTCCTGACTTTC; CDR3 protein: CASSGGTDGANVLTF
J gene: TRBJ2-5; CDR3 length: 13; D gene: TRBD2; clone size: few; V gene: TRBV5-5; CDR3 DNA: TGTGCCAGCAGCTTGGCCGGGGGGGAGACCCAGTACTTC; CDR3 protein: CASSLAGGETQYF
J gene: TRBJ1-2; CDR3 length: 15; D gene: -; clone size: -; V gene: TRBV7-8; CDR3 DNA: TGTGCCAGCACCCCAAATGAGGGACTCATCTATGGCTACACCTTC; CDR3 protein: CASTPNEGLIYGYTF
J gene: TRBJ2-7; CDR3 length: 13; D gene: -; clone size: -; V gene: TRBV5-1; CDR3 DNA: TGCGCCAGCAGCCCCATGATGGGGCCCGAGCAGTACTTC; CDR3 protein: CASSPMMGPEQYF
J gene: TRBJ2-3; CDR3 length: 16; D gene: TRBD2; clone size: -; V gene: TRBV5-1; CDR3 DNA: TGCGCCAGCAGCTTGATGTCGGGGGGGAGGGCAGATACGCAGTATTTT; CDR3 protein: CASSLMSGGRADTQYF
J gene: TRBJ2-1; CDR3 length: 15; D gene: TRBD2; clone size: -; V gene: TRBV30; CDR3 DNA: TGTGCCTGGAGAACCCTAGCGGGAGGTCTATGGGAGCAGTTCTTC; CDR3 protein: CAWRTLAGGLWEQFF
J gene: TRBJ1-5; CDR3 length: 14; D gene: -; clone size: -; V gene: TRBV7-9; CDR3 DNA: TGTTCCAGCAGCTCCGGGGATTTCTCTCGGCCCCAGCATTTT; CDR3 protein: CSSSSGDFSRPQHF
J gene: TRBJ2-3; CDR3 length: 16; D gene: TRBD2; clone size: -; V gene: TRBV2; CDR3 DNA: TGTGCCAGCCACGGGCGAGCGGGGGGGCTTATGGATACGCAGTATTTT; CDR3 protein: CASHGRAGGLMDTQYF
J gene: TRBJ1-4; CDR3 length: 15; D gene: -; clone size: few; V gene: TRBV19; CDR3 DNA: TGTGCCAGTAGTATAAGCGGCCACCCTAATGAAAAACTGTTTTTT; CDR3 protein: CASSISGHPNEKLFF
J gene: TRBJ2-3; CDR3 length: 13; D gene: -; clone size: -; V gene: TRBV5-1; CDR3 DNA: TGCGCCAGCAGCTTCTTAGTGCAAGATACGCAGTATTTT; CDR3 protein: CASSFLVQDTQYF